The clone carrying this T cell receptor beta chain showed up just a few times. The target antigen is unknown. This specimen comes from a study of cytomegalovirus exposure and HLA in healthy donors. Study-level information: From HLA-typed donors, an early data release held tens of millions of unique TCRs.

The PCR had 60 Vbeta and 13 Jbeta primers. Some clones are missing from TCRdb's copy, which holds only in-frame ones; the method was immunoSEQ multiplex PCR. The sample records 160,000 or so clones, approximately 72% being singletons. Regarding the study as a whole: Most sequenced TCRs were rare (though some public TCRs occurred in many donors). In a later analysis, donors in an Asian-associated ancestry cluster reportedly had fewer N-insertions in productive TCRs than the cohort mean. As a later analysis revealed, most CMV-associated TCR beta chains appeared HLA-restricted.

The specimen was PBMCs. The TCR comes from a human donor in good health.

CDR3 in DNA: TGTGCCAGTAGTATTCTGCAGTCTAATGAAAAACTGTTTTTT. Amino acid sequence: CASSILQSNEKLFF. The chain carries TRBV19 and TRBJ1-4; no clear D. The CDR3 contains 14 residues. Germline values: CDR1 LNHDA, CDR2 SQIVND (reference sequence). The ends were cut back, 3 bases at V and 3 bases at J, with 8 bases in the middle.